The T cell receptor (beta chain) described here comes from a study of cytomegalovirus exposure and HLA in healthy donors (dated by TCRdb to about 2017). Broadly, across the study: According to an earlier analysis of around 600 of the donors, 200 million or so T cells yielded approximately 120 million unique TCR beta sequences and around 280 Gb of sequence data. Roughly 5 DR-DQ haplotypes were handled as single units for association and clustering because linkage in the cohort was strong. Every discovery cohort repertoire had been produced on one sequencing platform. The study profiled the T cell repertoires of fewer than 850 subjects by immunosequencing and related them to cytomegalovirus serostatus. The aim of the study was to test whether cataloging public T cell receptors could identify signatures of past pathogen exposure. Donor age, sex, ethnicity and CMV serostatus were compiled alongside the repertoire data. Genome-wide SNP genotypes for about 55% of the 666 donors were used in a later genetic analysis, which treated that subset as a discovery cohort. Of the roughly 400 genotyped donors, approximately 83% fell in the genetic ancestry cluster associated with self-reported Caucasian donors. HLA typing included class I and class II loci at four-digit resolution. About 300 gigabases of sequencing data and approximately 84 million unique TCR sequences were included in an early release covering under 650 HLA-typed donors. Among about 360 genotyped donors of the cohort, an average of roughly 240,000 unique TCR beta nucleotide sequences were sequenced per donor, approximately 20% of them non-productive. The number of typed donors differed by locus: about 620-640 for A, B, C, DRB1 and DQB1; approximately 530 for DQA1; roughly 600 for DPA1; and roughly 490 for DPB1. To predict cytomegalovirus infection status, the study combined high-throughput TCR immunosequencing, statistical association of individual TCRs with disease status, and machine learning. A separate validation cohort of over 95 different subjects was used in addition to the 666-subject first cohort. Rather than drawing on any new phenotypic data, the later analysis identified candidate immune exposures from TCR beta sequences and the way those sequences occurred across donors. An earlier analysis of several hundred of the donors applied high-throughput TCR beta sequencing to assess whether each TCR beta V gene segment acted as functional or pseudogenic. A later analysis re-analyzed previously published TCR beta repertoires from 600 to 850 donors and added high-resolution HLA genotyping to study TCR occurrence patterns. The research as a whole found: The earlier analysis of almost 600 of the donors excluded approximately 17 rarely observed V segments, including chromosome 9 orphons, because counts were too low. A later analysis found that TCR association rates varied across HLA loci, with DRB1 alleles showing the most associated TCRs and HLA-C alleles the fewest. Cytomegalovirus status was reported to be diagnosed by the classifier with high specificity and sensitivity in both the original and validation cohorts. For the cohort, immune exposure information was limited to CMV serostatus. Broadly in line with IMGT annotations, most TCR beta V segments showed up in productive rearrangements about 87% or about 30% of the time in an earlier analysis of under 700 of the donors. Some IMGT-functional V segments, including TRBV6-2 and TRBV6-3, could not be distinguished by the 87-base-pair reads and were therefore excluded. When HLA alleles, especially DR and DQ, strongly co-occurred, attributing TCR associations to individual alleles was difficult. In a later genetic analysis, fewer N-insertions in productive TCRs were reported among donors in an Asian-associated ancestry cluster than the approximately 710-donor mean. The authors suggested that the approach could potentially be generalized to other disease states and immunological phenotypes. A total of 150 to 200 TCR beta chains were listed by the study as associated with cytomegalovirus. Most CMV-associated TCR beta chains appeared to be HLA-restricted in a later analysis, and the HLA associations seemed to be driven largely by CMV exposure. Three of the identified cytomegalovirus-associated TCR beta chains were confirmed in vitro to be specific for cytomegalovirus antigens. At a false discovery rate of 0.05, a later analysis linked 16,951 TCR beta sequences to specific HLA alleles. According to a later analysis, parvovirus B19, influenza, CMV and Epstein-Barr virus appeared linked to several top co-occurrence clusters. Most TCR sequences were observed very rarely across donors, whereas some public TCRs were present in many individuals. V-gene and J-gene trimming of TCR beta chains was associated with a missense DCLRE1C variant in a later genetic analysis, and the association was replicated in an independent cohort. A further reported finding was that TCR beta sequences accurately predicted the HLA-A and HLA-B alleles for most subjects in the first cohort. A cluster of highly shared sequence variants was judged likely to represent a technical artifact of the sequencing pipeline. Because HLA typing was unavailable for some donors at each locus, only the typed subset was used in association tests. In a later analysis, HLA-associated TCR beta chains were found to be more clonally expanded and to have lower generation probabilities than equally common non-associated chains. The presence/absence analyses assumed that sequencing depth was roughly uniform across donors, and that assumption may not be true. Linkage disequilibrium might explain the correlated functional status among segregating V segments, but an unknown experimental factor could not be ruled out. The cohort was sequenced for TCR beta chains only, and without alpha or paired-chain data the features that could be detected were limited.

Including cysteine and phenylalanine, the CDR3 has 14 amino acids. Of the read, only the CDR3 DNA is kept; its 42 bases are in frame from base 1. Based on the germline V gene, the CDR1 and CDR2 sequences are KGHSH and LQKENI. Unmatched junction bases come to 3, with V trimmed by 8 bases and J by 2 bases. Libraries were made using the immunoSEQ multiplex PCR assay. For the multiplex PCR, a mixture combining 60 forward primers for TCR Vbeta segments and 13 reverse primers for TCR Jbeta segments was used. The CDR3 region of rearranged TCR beta genes was amplified from genomic DNA by a multiplex PCR assay. The Illumina HiSeq System was used to sequence the amplified TCR beta libraries as 87-base-pair reads. Processing in the source paper ran as follows. A later analysis counted approximately 74 million unique TCR beta chains across the 690 or so repertoires, and approximately 11 million of these chains were shared by at least two donors. To remove PCR and sequencing errors, raw reads were error-corrected and collapsed into unique sequences using a nearest-neighbor algorithm that merged closely related sequences. CDR3 sequences were aligned to IMGT reference sequences to assign V, D and J gene segments. For a sequence to be retained, at least a six-nucleotide match to both a V gene segment and a J gene segment was required. Rearrangements were classified as productive when the CDR3 lacked stop codons and remained in frame with V and J, and all other rearrangements were classified as non-productive. Following IMGT convention, CDR3 was defined as the stretch from the second conserved V-encoded cysteine up to the conserved J-encoded phenylalanine. In an earlier analysis of approximately 500 of the donors, sequences lacking an unambiguous match to a single V gene segment were excluded. In an earlier analysis of several hundred of the donors, V segments were called functional above 56.7% productive rearrangements and were called segregating when the between-donor standard deviation exceeded 5%. To diagnose cytomegalovirus status from the catalog of TCR beta chain sequences, a statistical classification framework was built. V and J gene assignment, in a later analysis, came from comparing TCR nucleotide sequences with IMGT/GENE-DB human TR gene sequences. Using the TCRdist pipeline, a later analysis assigned CDR3 sequences along with most-parsimonious VDJ recombination scenarios. In a later analysis, each TCR beta chain was defined by its CDR3 amino acid sequence together with its V-gene family, and reads lacking a unique V-gene family were excluded. As a way to deal with suspected cross-contamination and a sequencing artifact, a later analysis dropped under 600 nucleotide sequences that were highly shared and had low generation probability. In a later analysis, a clonal expansion index was calculated for each public chain from normalized within-repertoire ranks of inferred template counts. Generation probabilities in a later analysis came from a VDJ recombination model fitted to out-of-frame rearrangements, and those results were checked against IGoR. In a later analysis, TCR-TCR, TCR-HLA and TCR-CMV co-occurrence was scored with hypergeometric tests, and a repertoire-size bias correction was applied to TCR pairs. To estimate false discovery rates, a later analysis permuted the HLA or CMV assignments 20 times. A later analysis grouped co-occurring TCRs with DBSCAN, adding TCRdist sequence similarity when clustering within HLA-allele-positive subsets. Co-occurrence clustering excluded repertoires with fewer than 30,000 or more than 120,000 public chains, plus five with anomalous nucleotide sharing. TCRdb stores this immuneACCESS table with in-frame sequences only. Part of the clones is absent; in the studies checked, under half of the shortfall reflects unresolved V genes, and no reason is known for the rest. That table furnishes V, J and clone size, whereas the DNA furnished D and trimming. The sample contains more than 140,000 clones, 75% to 80% of them found a single time. Around 0.7% of the sample belongs to the ten largest clones.

The cohort was made up of hundreds of healthy bone marrow donors. All cohort members were sampled while nominally healthy, although unrecorded immune exposures were likely present. The donor tested CMV seronegative, placing the donor among the roughly 350 seronegative members of the cohort. A peripheral blood sample was collected from each donor, and TCR beta sequencing was performed on peripheral blood mononuclear cells. Genomic DNA was extracted from the blood cell samples with the Qiagen DNeasy Blood Extraction Kit. Turning to this clone: The target of this receptor is not known. No much larger clone exists at a distance of one base, and base qualities are not known.

The sequence came from a male donor in good health and CMV-seronegative. The chain was built from TRBV18 and TRBJ1-3, with 10 bases aligning to TRBD1. The sequencing sample was made of PBMCs. The DNA sequence follows: TGTGCCAGCCGACAGGGGGCTCCTGGAAACACCATATATTTT. Its protein product is CASRQGAPGNTIYF.